This TCR beta chain was sequenced during a study of regulatory T cells in long-lasting Graves disease. Broader study findings: The study found TRBV28, TRBJ1-2 and TRBJ2-5 favored in persistent disease.

As for this clonotype: Its cognate antigen is unknown.

Sequencing libraries for TCR beta were prepared with iRepertoire HTBI primers and Arm-PCR of CDR3 regions. MiXCR was run by TCRdb on the multiplex PCR reads, yielding one entry per CDR3 protein. Of hundreds of thousands of distinct CDR3 sequences in the sample, around a fifth are singletons; the top ten hold 29%. Regarding time point: persistent/refractory GD, antithyroid drugs over 5 years with positive TRAb. The TCR library was made from RNA extracted from PBMCs. Per the germline V gene, CDR1 is ENHRY and CDR2 is SYGVKD. The CDR3 sequence is 15 residues long. Trimming took 6 bases from V and 1 from J, leaving 14 bases between them.

The TCR originated in a female donor with Graves disease. This chain links TRBV10-3 with TRBJ2-3; no definite D call. Here the sequenced sample was peripheral blood mononuclear cells (PBMCs), taken when the disease was refractory, from a patient treated with antithyroid drugs. This CDR3 is CAISDPVGGTDTQYF. Here the CDR3 DNA reads TGTGCCATCAGCGACCCGGTTGGGGGCACAGATACGCAGTATTTT.